This T cell receptor beta chain was found in a study of blood T cell repertoires in COVID-19. Assay used: immunoSEQ multiplex PCR; TCRdb lists only in-frame clones, some missing. The sample records about 50,000 clones, about 83% being singletons. CDR1 and CDR2 (germline): SGHRS, YFSETQ. The CDR3 consists of 17 residues. With 0 bases removed from V and 2 bases from J, the gap between germline ends came to 17 bases. The chain couples TRBV5-1 to TRBJ1-2; D is possibly TRBD1 (6 bases). Sequenced sample: peripheral blood. The TCR was taken from a woman aged 55-69 years with acute or convalescent COVID-19. The CDR3 loop reads CASSLGQGIGPNYGYTF. The CDR3 DNA is TGCGCCAGCAGCTTGGGCCAGGGGATAGGCCCCAACTATGGCTACACCTTC.